This TCR beta chain was recovered during a study of cytomegalovirus exposure and HLA in healthy donors. At the level of the study: The approximately 110 validation repertoires were reported in a later analysis to have been generated on the same platform as the roughly 720 first-cohort repertoires.

A note on this clone: Antigen: not known.

Findings and caveats of the study: Rarity marked most TCR sequences, yet some public TCRs occurred in many donors.

With 8 bases removed from V and 0 bases from J, the gap between germline ends came to 13 bases. Germline CDR1 reads SNHLY; CDR2 reads FYNNEI. The CDR3 runs to 15 residues. TCRdb's table, derived via immunoSEQ multiplex PCR, lists solely in-frame clones and lacks some. The table lists some 76,000 clones, about 95% of them singletons. The TCR sequence derives from a woman aged 18-29 years in good health and CMV-seronegative. The chain recombines TRBV2 with TRBJ2-2, with D possibly TRBD1 on 5 matching bases. Sequenced: PBMCs. CDR3 DNA: TGTGCCAGCCAGGAGAGACAGCCGAACACCGGGGAGCTGTTTTTT. Protein sequence: CASQERQPNTGELFF.